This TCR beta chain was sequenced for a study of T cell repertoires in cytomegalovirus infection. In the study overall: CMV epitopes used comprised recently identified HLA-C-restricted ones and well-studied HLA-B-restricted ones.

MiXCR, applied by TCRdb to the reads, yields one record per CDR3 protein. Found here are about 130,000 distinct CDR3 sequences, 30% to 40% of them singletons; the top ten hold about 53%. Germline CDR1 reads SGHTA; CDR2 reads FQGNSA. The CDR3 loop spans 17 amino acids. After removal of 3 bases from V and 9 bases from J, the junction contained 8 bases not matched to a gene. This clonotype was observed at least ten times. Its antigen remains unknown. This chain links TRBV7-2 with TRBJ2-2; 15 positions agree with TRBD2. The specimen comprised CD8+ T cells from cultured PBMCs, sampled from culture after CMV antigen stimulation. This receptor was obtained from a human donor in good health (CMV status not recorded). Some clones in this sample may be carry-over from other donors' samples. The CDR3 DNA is TGTGCCAGCAGCTTGACTCGGACTAGCGGGGGGGCCTGGGAGCTGTTTTTT. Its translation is CASSLTRTSGGAWELFF.